This T cell receptor (beta chain) was recorded in a study of blood T cell repertoires in COVID-19. Study-level information: Some COVID-19 samples were acute and others convalescent; all came from the United States, Italy and Spain. From T cells, B-cell-depleted T cells, or PBMCs came the material, which was cDNA or gDNA.

In the original analysis: Cell counts per sample came from amplifying reference gene primers. TCRdb's table, derived via immunoSEQ multiplex PCR, lists solely in-frame clones and lacks some. V, J and clone size were drawn from that table, and D and trimming were deduced from the DNA. Altogether 150,000 or so clones are present, about 82% being singletons, with the ten largest covering almost 8.5%. V lost 2 bases and J lost 1, with 8 bases in between. This CDR3 is built from 14 residues. Germline V lookup: CDR1 SGHDN, CDR2 FVKESK. The J gene is TRBJ2-5, the V gene TRBV14, with D unresolved. Material: peripheral blood. The clonotype was recovered from a woman aged 55-69 years with acute or convalescent COVID-19. The CDR3 region is CASSQRHLQETQYF. The DNA for the CDR3 is TGTGCCAGCAGCCAAAGACATCTCCAAGAGACCCAGTACTTC.